This T cell receptor beta chain appears in the sequencing data of a study of blood T cells in healthy people across ages. The germline CDR1 and CDR2 sequences are MNHNY and SVGAGI (reference sequence). J lost 4 bases, V lost 0 bases, and 8 bases had no gene match. This CDR3 is built from 17 residues. PCR was performed a second time for roughly 6 to 12 cycles using a sample-barcoded 5' primer and a J-beta primer mix. From the 5' RACE reads, TCRdb called clonotypes with MiXCR, one entry per CDR3 protein. This sample has 650,000 to 1,000,000 distinct CDR3 sequences, with about 45% found just once. Regarding the study as a whole: Diversity of TCR beta per million T cells declined in a roughly linear way with age. Donor CMV infection status was unknown, possibly confounding age-related changes in expanded clonotypes.

This clonotype was counted only a few times. The antigen is unknown. The material sequenced was blood. This TCR was recovered from an elderly man in good health. This chain connects TRBV6-6 to TRBJ2-3; 9 bases match TRBD2. The CDR3 nucleotides read TGTGCCAGCAGTTACTCGGGGGCGGGAGGGTCTTCAGATACGCAGTATTTT. Protein: CASSYSGAGGSSDTQYF.